This T cell receptor beta chain was recorded in a study of human T cells and chemical hapten exposure. The time point: pre-sensitization, week 0. Treatment specified: therapeutic diphenylcyclopropenone sensitization with weekly scalp DPC. Trimming removed 5 bases from V and 4 bases from J, with 17 bases in between. CDR3 length equals 15 residues. Germline lookup yields CDR1 SGHDN and CDR2 FVKESK. TCRdb redid the calling of the RACE reads with MiXCR, one entry per CDR3 protein. Of under 65,000 distinct CDR3 sequences in the sample, around a tenth were seen once. This clonotype was counted at least ten times.

Sequenced material: whole blood, taken in connection with sensitization to the hapten diphenylcyclopropenone (DPC). The TCR comes from a woman aged 35 to 49 with alopecia areata. Some clones in this sample may be carry-over from other donors' samples. The chain links TRBV14 to TRBJ1-1; D not resolved. The CDR3: CASSVYRIALTEAFF. The CDR3 nucleotides read TGTGCCAGCAGCGTGTACAGAATAGCACTCACTGAAGCTTTCTTT.